Below, 4 T cell receptor beta chains from the same sample are listed, as sequenced in a study of cytomegalovirus exposure and HLA in healthy donors. In the PCR, 60 Vbeta and 13 Jbeta primers were used. Assay: immunoSEQ multiplex PCR; the TCRdb copy retains only in-frame clones and omits some. The table includes about 210,000 clones, roughly 82% detected once. Input material: PBMCs. The source of these receptors is a man aged 40-49 years in good health and CMV-seropositive.

The CDR3, as DNA: TGTGCCAGCAGTTACGACAGGATCTCTGGAAACACCATATATTTT. It codes for CASSYDRISGNTIYF. The V gene is TRBV6-5, the J gene TRBJ1-3; possibly TRBD1 for D (6 bases). Trimming left V 2 bases short and J 0 bases short, with 8 bases between. Germline V gene data show CDR1 as MNHEY and CDR2 as SVGAGI. This CDR3 is 15 amino acids long.

This clone was observed a single time. The V gene is TRBV14, the J gene TRBJ1-1, with no clear D. The CDR3 is 14 residues long. The V gene's germline CDR1 is SGHDN and CDR2 FVKESK. Trimming removed 1 base at V and 3 bases at J, with 9 bases between. The CDR3 coding sequence is TGTGCCAGCAGCCAAGTGAGAGTCGACACTGAAGCTTTCTTT. Residues: CASSQVRVDTEAFF.

CDR3 bases: TGTGCCAGCAGAGGAGACAGATCCTACGAGCAGTACTTC. Translation gives CASRGDRSYEQYF. The chain uses TRBV6-1 and TRBJ2-7; perhaps TRBD1 as D (5 bases). The germline gives CDR1 MNHNS, CDR2 SASEGT. Deletions cut 6 bases from V and 1 base from J, with 10 bases between. The CDR3 sequence is 13 residues long.

J is TRBJ1-1 and V is TRBV9; D is possibly TRBD1 (5 bases). V lost 4 bases to trimming and J lost 0 bases, with 16 bases between them. There are 16 residues in the CDR3. From germline, CDR1 is SGDLS and CDR2 YYNGEE. The CDR3 DNA is TGTGCCAGCAGCCCCCAAGGCGGGGGGGTGAACACTGAAGCTTTCTTT. This sequence encodes CASSPQGGGVNTEAFF.